This T cell receptor beta chain was observed in a study of molecular identifiers for immune sequencing clone quantification. This clonotype was recorded at least ten times. The V end was cut by 7 bases, the J end by 3 bases, with 19 bases between. The CDR3 loop spans 16 amino acids. CDR1 is KGHDR, CDR2 SFDVKD, per germline. MiXCR, run by TCRdb on the PCR reads, gives a single entry per CDR3 protein. This sample has over 65,000 distinct CDR3 sequences, with 25% found just once. The sequenced material came from naive CD8+ T cells from blood, with Jurkat cell RNA spiked in. Subset here: FACS-sorted CD8+CD4-CCR7+CD45RA+ naive T cells. The V call is TRBV24-1, the J call TRBJ2-3; TRBD2 might be the D (5 bases). The TCR sequence derives from a human donor in good health. Some libraries in this study had Jurkat cell RNA spiked in. The CDR3 DNA reads TGTGCCACCAGCTCTGGTAGCGCGCACAGAACAGATACGCAGTATTTT. It translates to CATSSGSAHRTDTQYF.